Shown below are 31 T cell receptor beta chains from a single sample sequenced in a study of blood T cell repertoires in COVID-19. TCRdb's table, derived via immunoSEQ multiplex PCR, lists solely in-frame clones and lacks some. The sample lists 230,000 or so clones; 80% to 85% were seen once. Sequenced: peripheral blood. These TCRs come from a man aged 45-65 years with active or convalescent COVID-19.

The V and J genes are TRBV4-3 and TRBJ1-4; perhaps TRBD1 as D (6 bases). Germline V gene data show CDR1 as LGHNA and CDR2 as YSLEER. This CDR3 is 16 amino acids long. V lost 1 base to trimming and J lost 11 bases, with 20 bases between them. The DNA for the CDR3 is TGCGCCAGCAGCCAAGGGGGGCACAGGACCACGAAGAAACTGTTTTTT. It codes for CASSQGGHRTTKKLFF.

The rearrangement uses TRBV30 and TRBJ2-1, with D possibly TRBD1 on 9 matching bases. From germline, CDR1 is GTSNPN and CDR2 SVGIG (reference sequence). Trimming left V 3 bases short and J 12 bases short, with 21 bases between. The CDR3 contains 14 residues. The CDR3 loop reads CAWSGGDRVVGQFF. The CDR3 coding sequence is TGTGCCTGGAGCGGGGGGGACAGGGTGGTGGGGCAGTTCTTC.

The chain joins TRBV7-9 to TRBJ2-1; tentative D call: TRBD1 (6 bases). The germline V gene has CDR1 SEHNR and CDR2 FQNEAQ (reference sequence). Trimming removed 6 bases from V and 8 bases from J, with 17 bases in between. This CDR3 comprises 14 residues. In nucleotides, the CDR3 is TGTGCCAGCAGTCGAGGGACAAGACAAGATGAGCAGTTCTTC. Translated, it gives CASSRGTRQDEQFF.

This clone was recorded once. The genes are TRBV9 and TRBJ2-2; D unclear. CDR1 is SGDLS and CDR2 is YYNGEE in the germline V gene. Trimming cost V 0 bases and J 3 bases, with 15 bases left between them. The CDR3 extends over 17 amino acids. The chain's CDR3 is CASSVASGSGYTGELFF. The CDR3 DNA sequence: TGTGCCAGCAGCGTAGCTTCCGGGTCCGGGTACACCGGGGAGCTGTTTTTT.

This chain joins TRBV29-1 and TRBJ1-3; D call uncertain. Trimming cost V 5 bases and J 8 bases, with 13 bases left between them. The CDR3 is 12 residues long. Germline CDR1 reads SQVTM; CDR2 reads ANQGSEA. The CDR3 sequence is CSVREDGDTIYF. DNA of the CDR3: TGCAGCGTTCGGGAGGACGGGGACACCATATATTTT.

The V and J genes are TRBV5-6 and TRBJ1-4; D unresolved. Deletions cut 0 bases from V and 5 bases from J, with 11 bases between. CDR1 and CDR2 (germline): SGHDT, YYEEEE. The CDR3 is 15 amino acids. In DNA, the CDR3 is TGTGCCAGCAGCTTGGTTGGATCCGGGAATGAAAAACTGTTTTTT. Protein: CASSLVGSGNEKLFF.

The J gene is TRBJ1-3, the V gene TRBV5-5, with 10 bases identical to TRBD1. J lost 4 bases, V lost 4 bases, and 5 bases had no gene match. The length of the CDR3 is 15 residues. Germline CDR1 and CDR2: SGHKS and YYEKEE (reference sequence). CDR3 region: CASSRGTGEGNTIYF. In DNA, the CDR3 is TGTGCCAGCAGCAGAGGGACAGGGGAAGGAAACACCATATATTTT.

V is TRBV4-2 and J is TRBJ1-4; D ambiguous. CDR1 is LGHNA and CDR2 is YNFKEQ in the germline V gene. The CDR3 spans 15 residues. V was trimmed by 0 bases and J by 1 base, leaving 6 bases between them. The CDR3 DNA is TGTGCCAGCAGCCAAGAGCCAGGAACTAATGAAAAACTGTTTTTT. Translating gives CASSQEPGTNEKLFF.

This clone was seen only a few times. The genes are TRBV3-1 (or the pseudogene TRBV3-2) and TRBJ2-1, with D maybe TRBD2 (5 bases). V was trimmed by 3 bases and J by 0 bases, leaving 15 bases between them. The germline gives CDR1 LGHDT, CDR2 YNNKEL (reference sequence). This CDR3 comprises 17 residues. CDR3 in amino acids: CASSQVTGSSSYNEQFF. In DNA, the CDR3 is TGTGCCAGCAGCCAGGTTACGGGGTCGAGCTCCTACAATGAGCAGTTCTTC.

The chain recombines TRBV5-6 with TRBJ1-2; a possible D gene is TRBD1 (6 bases). The ends were cut back, 4 bases at V and 8 bases at J, with 24 bases in the middle. The CDR3 contains 16 residues. Germline V CDR1 and CDR2: SGHDT, YYEEEE. The CDR3 nucleotides read TGTGCCAGCAGCCCGCAGCGGGGGCCGCGTTTGTACGGCTACACCTTC. Translating it yields CASSPQRGPRLYGYTF.

The V and J genes are TRBV7-2 and TRBJ1-4; D possibly corresponds to TRBD1 (6 bases). The CDR3 has 15 residues. CDR1 and CDR2 (germline): SGHTA, FQGNSA. Trimming took off 5 bases at V and 4 bases at J, with 14 bases between the two ends. The CDR3 protein is CASSLSQGLNEKLFF. The CDR3 nucleotides read TGTGCCAGCAGCCTCTCTCAGGGGCTTAATGAAAAACTGTTTTTT.

The table lists this clone with many counts. The genes are TRBV6-6 and TRBJ1-2; D is unresolved. Germline loops: CDR1 MNHNY, CDR2 SVGAGI (reference sequence). The germline V and J ends were trimmed by 4 bases and 4 bases, with 16 bases remaining between them. This CDR3 has 15 residues. CDR3 region: CASSSGGSILYGYTF. CDR3 bases: TGTGCCAGCAGTTCAGGAGGGTCCATTCTCTATGGCTACACCTTC.

This chain joins TRBV19 and TRBJ2-7, with 7 bases identical to TRBD2. The CDR3 totals 14 residues. Germline values: CDR1 LNHDA, CDR2 SQIVND (reference sequence). V shed 6 bases, J shed 2 bases, and the junction held 7 bases outside the gene matches. The CDR3 DNA reads TGTGCCAGTAGCAAGCGGGGCCTCCCCTACGAGCAGTACTTC. This encodes CASSKRGLPYEQYF.

The V and J genes are TRBV18 and TRBJ2-7; 9 bases line up with TRBD2. J gave up 0 bases and V 2 bases, and 2 bases lay outside the gene matches. CDR3 length: 15 amino acids. The V gene's germline CDR1 is KGHSH and CDR2 LQKENI. The CDR3 coding sequence is TGTGCCAGCTCACCAGGACTAGCGCTCTCCTACGAGCAGTACTTC. Translated: CASSPGLALSYEQYF.

This chain links TRBV5-4 with TRBJ2-3; TRBD2 aligns across 9 bases. The CDR3 consists of 18 residues. J lost 1 base, V lost 4 bases, and 13 bases had no gene match. Germline V gene data show CDR1 as SGHNT and CDR2 as YYREEE (reference sequence). This CDR3 reads CASSGGLAGLGGTDTQYF. The DNA for the CDR3 is TGTGCCAGCAGCGGGGGTCTAGCGGGGCTCGGGGGCACAGATACGCAGTATTTT.

CDR3 sequence (DNA): TGTGCCAGCTCACTCGGACAGGCAAATCAGCCCCAGCATTTT. It encodes CASSLGQANQPQHF. V gene TRBV18 combines with J gene TRBJ1-5; 7 bases agree with TRBD1. Germline CDR1 reads KGHSH; CDR2 reads LQKENI. There are 14 residues in the CDR3. V was pared by 4 bases and J by 4 bases, with 4 bases of the junction left unmatched.

The rearrangement links TRBV28 to TRBJ1-1, with D unclear. Germline V gene lookup returns CDR1 MDHEN and CDR2 SYDVKM. The V end was cut by 6 bases, the J end by 3 bases, with 17 bases between. The CDR3 is 15 residues long. The CDR3 bases are TGTGCCAGCAGGTACCTCGGGGAGCGGTACACTGAAGCTTTCTTT. Translation gives CASRYLGERYTEAFF. Full variable domain (outside the CDR3, taken from reference TRBV28 and TRBJ1-1): DVKVTQSSRYLVKRTGEKVFLECVQDMDHENMFWYRQDPGLGLRLIYFSYDVKMKEKGDIPEGYSVSREKKERFSLILESASTNQTSMYLCASRYLGERYTEAFFGQGTRLTVV.

The chain is built from TRBV10-2 and TRBJ1-5, with a tentative D call TRBD1 (5 bases). This CDR3 contains 14 residues. Between the trimmed V and J ends, which lost 2 bases and 5 bases, there was a span of 10 bases. Looked up from germline, CDR1 is WSHSY and CDR2 is SAAADI. In nucleotides, the CDR3 is TGCGCCAGCAGTGAGGTGGGGGGAGATCAGCCCCAGCATTTT. This encodes CASSEVGGDQPQHF.

This sequence joins TRBV15 and TRBJ1-5, with TRBD1 as a possible D gene (5 bases). With 3 bases removed from V and 1 base from J, the gap between germline ends came to 10 bases. The CDR3 runs to 15 residues. Germline lookup yields CDR1 LNHNV and CDR2 YYDKDF (reference sequence). The chain's CDR3 is CATSRGGESNQPQHF. The CDR3 DNA reads as TGTGCCACCAGCAGGGGGGGGGAAAGCAATCAGCCCCAGCATTTT. The full variable domain, with the rest looked up from reference TRBV15 and TRBJ1-5, is DAMVIQNPRYQVTQFGKPVTLSCSQTLNHNVMYWYQQKSSQAPKLLFHYYDKDFNNEADTPDNFQSRRPNTSFCFLDIRSPGLGDTAMYLCATSRGGESNQPQHFGDGTRLSIL.

The V call is TRBV30, the J call TRBJ2-5; 14 bases align to TRBD2. J was trimmed by 1 base and V by 4 bases; bases with no gene match: 5. The CDR3 sequence is 16 residues long. Germline lookup yields CDR1 GTSNPN and CDR2 SVGIG (reference sequence). The CDR3 here is CAWNFGLAGGQETQYF. For the CDR3, the DNA is TGTGCCTGGAACTTTGGACTAGCGGGGGGCCAAGAGACCCAGTACTTC.

The rearrangement joins TRBV2 to TRBJ1-2; the match to TRBD1 covers 7 bases. Germline V gene sequence: CDR1 SNHLY, CDR2 FYNNEI. The V and J ends lost 3 bases and 1 base, in that order; junction bases with no gene match: 2. This CDR3 is 14 amino acids long. The CDR3 sequence: CASSDRGVNYGYTF. In DNA, the CDR3 is TGTGCCAGCAGTGACAGGGGGGTTAACTATGGCTACACCTTC.

CDR3 DNA sequence: TGTGCCAGCAGCTTAGCAGCGGGGGGGAACACCGGGGAGCTGTTTTTT. Protein sequence: CASSLAAGGNTGELFF. The V gene is TRBV7-8, the J gene TRBJ2-2; TRBD2 matches 9 bases. CDR3 length: 16 residues. J gave up 1 base and V 0 bases, and 0 bases lay outside the gene matches. Per the germline V gene, CDR1 is SGHVS and CDR2 is FQNEAQ.

This chain uses TRBV5-1 with TRBJ2-3, with D perhaps matching TRBD2 (5 bases). Looked up from germline, CDR1 is SGHRS and CDR2 is YFSETQ. Trimming stripped 8 bases from V and 2 bases from J, with 18 bases between. The CDR3 consists of 15 residues. The CDR3 is CARPSGRLLTDTQYF. The CDR3, as DNA: TGCGCCAGACCCTCGGGGAGATTACTCACAGATACGCAGTATTTT.

The genes are TRBV5-8 and TRBJ1-4, with 7 bases matching TRBD1. Germline loops: CDR1 SGHTS, CDR2 YDEGEE. This CDR3 region has 16 residues. V gave up 4 bases and J gave up 5 bases; unmatched junction bases: 11. The CDR3 sequence: CASSRASGGENEKLFF. CDR3 nucleotides: TGTGCCAGCAGCCGCGCTTCAGGGGGTGAGAATGAAAAACTGTTTTTT.

The CDR3 nucleotides are TGCAGCGTAGAGGAAGTCACTGAAGCTTTCTTT. Protein: CSVEEVTEAFF. The chain is built from TRBV29-1 and TRBJ1-1; no reliable D call. Looked up from germline, CDR1 is SQVTM and CDR2 is ANQGSEA. V lost 6 bases and J 4 bases, leaving 9 bases between the germline ends. CDR3 length: 11 residues.

The CDR3 region is CASSIIQGEPLQHF. The CDR3 bases are TGTGCCAGTAGTATTATTCAGGGGGAGCCGCTCCAGCATTTT. The chain combines TRBV19 with TRBJ1-5; 7 nucleotides align to TRBD1. V dropped 3 bases and J dropped 12; count of bases not matched to a gene: 11. This CDR3 comprises 14 residues. Per the germline V gene, CDR1 is LNHDA and CDR2 is SQIVND (reference sequence).

The chain combines TRBV3-1 (or the pseudogene TRBV3-2) with TRBJ1-6; 7 bases agree with TRBD1. With 3 bases clipped from V and 8 bases from J, the junction kept 16 bases outside the gene matches. The CDR3 has 18 amino acids. Germline V gives CDR1 LGHDT, CDR2 YNNKEL (reference sequence). CDR3 sequence (DNA): TGTGCCAGCAGCCACTTGCGGGGACCGGGACAGATTGATTCACCCCTCCACTTT. Protein product: CASSHLRGPGQIDSPLHF.

Turning to this clone: This sample also contains other DNA sequences that code for the same CDR3. The chain uses TRBV5-1 and TRBJ1-6; 11 bases fit TRBD1. The CDR3 is 15 residues long. Germline assignment: CDR1 SGHRS and CDR2 YFSETQ. Trimming cost V 0 bases and J 7 bases; bases outside gene matches: 0. The CDR3 sequence is CASSLGDRGNSPLHF. Written as DNA, the CDR3 is TGCGCCAGCAGCTTGGGGGACAGGGGGAATTCACCCCTCCACTTT.

J is TRBJ2-4 and V is TRBV10-1, with D perhaps TRBD2 (7 bases). The CDR3 has 15 amino acids. CDR1 WNHNN and CDR2 SYGVQD come from the germline V gene (reference sequence). The V end lost 7 bases, the J end lost 0 bases, and 13 bases lay between the germline ends. CDR3 DNA sequence: TGCGCCAGCAAGAGAGGGGGGGGAGCCAAAAACATTCAGTACTTC. Encoded protein: CASKRGGGAKNIQYF.

V and J are TRBV28 and TRBJ1-5, with 7 bases that match TRBD1. The length of the CDR3 is 16 residues. V shed 6 bases, J shed 5 bases, and the junction held 13 bases outside the gene matches. The germline V gene encodes CDR1 MDHEN and CDR2 SYDVKM. DNA of the CDR3: TGTGCCAGCAGCCAAACCTCGGGACAGAATTATCAGCCCCAGCATTTT. Its translation: CASSQTSGQNYQPQHF.

This clone was detected a few times. The germline gene is not matched at one end of the junction; a read error may be the cause. The chain employs TRBV29-1 and TRBJ1-2; the D gene is possibly TRBD1 (6 bases). The CDR3 runs 9 residues. Germline loops: CDR1 SQVTM, CDR2 ANQGSEA. CDR3 sequence (DNA): TGCAGCGTTTCCGATGGGGGCATCTTC. It specifies CSVSDGGIF.